The source of this T cell receptor (beta chain) is a study of PD-1 blockade in classical Hodgkin lymphoma. The CDR3 sequence is 13 residues long. Per the germline V gene, CDR1 is SQVTM and CDR2 is ANQGSEA. Trimming left V 1 base short and J 6 bases short, with 12 bases between. Method: immunoSEQ multiplex PCR; TCRdb's copy keeps in-frame clones and lacks some. Among fewer than 90,000 clones listed, 85% to 95% were seen once. With no exception, relapse followed autologous stem cell transplantation in all patients, and brentuximab vedotin exposure varied. The chain uses TRBV29-1 and TRBJ1-1, with D maybe TRBD1 (5 bases). Source: peripheral blood mononuclear cells (PBMCs), taken at baseline. This sequence was found in a human donor with classical Hodgkin lymphoma. CDR3 region: CSVEAVQGSEAFF. CDR3 in DNA: TGCAGCGTTGAAGCAGTTCAGGGTTCTGAAGCTTTCTTT. The full variable domain, rest sourced from reference TRBV29-1 and TRBJ1-1, is SAVISQKPSRDICQRGTSLTIQCQVDSQVTMMFWYRQQPGQSLTLIATANQGSEATYESGFVIDKFPISRPNLTFSTLTVSNMSPEDSSIYLCSVEAVQGSEAFFGQGTRLTVV.